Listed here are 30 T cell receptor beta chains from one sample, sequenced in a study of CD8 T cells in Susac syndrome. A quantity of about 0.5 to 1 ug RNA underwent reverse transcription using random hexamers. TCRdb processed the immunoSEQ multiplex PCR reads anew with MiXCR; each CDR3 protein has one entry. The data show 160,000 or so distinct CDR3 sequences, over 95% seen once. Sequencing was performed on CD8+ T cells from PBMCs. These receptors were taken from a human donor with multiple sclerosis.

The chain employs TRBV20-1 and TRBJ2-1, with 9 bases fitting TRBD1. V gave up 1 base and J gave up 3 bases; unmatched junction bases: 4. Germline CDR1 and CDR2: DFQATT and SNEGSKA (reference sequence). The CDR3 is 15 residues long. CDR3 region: CSARVGDRVYNEQFF. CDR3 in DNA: TGCAGTGCTAGAGTTGGGGACAGGGTCTACAATGAGCAGTTCTTC.

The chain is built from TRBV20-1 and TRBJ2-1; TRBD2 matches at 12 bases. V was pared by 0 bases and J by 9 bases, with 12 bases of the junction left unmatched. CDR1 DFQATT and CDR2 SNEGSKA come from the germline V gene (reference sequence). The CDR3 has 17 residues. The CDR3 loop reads CSARDYFSSGGAVEQFF. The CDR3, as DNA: TGCAGTGCTAGAGACTATTTCTCTAGCGGGGGGGCAGTTGAGCAGTTCTTC.

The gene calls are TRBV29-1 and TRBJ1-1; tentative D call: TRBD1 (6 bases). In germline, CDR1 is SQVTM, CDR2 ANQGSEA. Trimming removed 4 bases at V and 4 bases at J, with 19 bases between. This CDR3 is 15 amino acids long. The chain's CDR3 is CSVVSRGLGGTEAFF. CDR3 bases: TGCAGCGTTGTATCCCGGGGGCTGGGGGGCACTGAAGCTTTCTTT.

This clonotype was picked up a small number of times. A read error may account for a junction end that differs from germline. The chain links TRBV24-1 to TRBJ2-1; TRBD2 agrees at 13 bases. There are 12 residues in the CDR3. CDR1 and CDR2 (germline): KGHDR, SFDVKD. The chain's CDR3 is CATSDPSGLAGF. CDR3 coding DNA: TGTGCCACCAGTGATCCTTCGGGACTAGCGGGGTTC.

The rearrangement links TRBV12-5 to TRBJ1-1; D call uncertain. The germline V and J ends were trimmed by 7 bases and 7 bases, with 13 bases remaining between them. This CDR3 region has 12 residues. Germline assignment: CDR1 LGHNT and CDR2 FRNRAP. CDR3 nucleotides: TGTGCTAGTGATCCTGGGCAGGTTGAAGCTTTCTTT. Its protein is CASDPGQVEAFF.

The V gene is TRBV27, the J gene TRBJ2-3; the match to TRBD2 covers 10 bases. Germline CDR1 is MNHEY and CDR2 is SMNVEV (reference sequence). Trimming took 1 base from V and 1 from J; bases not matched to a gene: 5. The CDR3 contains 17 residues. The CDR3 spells CASSLLLGLAGTDTQYF. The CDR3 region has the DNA TGTGCCAGCAGTTTATTACTCGGACTAGCGGGCACAGATACGCAGTATTTT.

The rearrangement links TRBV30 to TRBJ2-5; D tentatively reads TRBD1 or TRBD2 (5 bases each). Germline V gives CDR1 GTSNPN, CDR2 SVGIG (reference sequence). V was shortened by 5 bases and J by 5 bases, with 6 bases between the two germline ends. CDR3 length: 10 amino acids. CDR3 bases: TGTGCCTGGGGGGACGAGACCCAGTACTTC. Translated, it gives CAWGDETQYF.

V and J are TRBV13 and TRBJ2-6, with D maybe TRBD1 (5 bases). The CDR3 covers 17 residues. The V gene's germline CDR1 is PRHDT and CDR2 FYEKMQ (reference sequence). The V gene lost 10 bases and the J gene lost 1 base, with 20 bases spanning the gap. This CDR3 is CAIGPRQKKSGANVLTF. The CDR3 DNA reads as TGTGCCATCGGTCCGCGACAGAAAAAGTCTGGGGCCAACGTCCTGACTTTC.

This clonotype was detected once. The CDR3 DNA follows: TGTGCCAGTAGTGGGCAGGGCATCTCTGGGGCCAACGTCCTGACTTTC. Translating it yields CASSGQGISGANVLTF. The gene calls are TRBV19 and TRBJ2-6, with a tentative D call TRBD1 (5 bases). Trimming cost V 5 bases and J 0 bases, with 11 bases left between them. The CDR3 totals 16 residues. Germline values: CDR1 LNHDA, CDR2 SQIVND (reference sequence).

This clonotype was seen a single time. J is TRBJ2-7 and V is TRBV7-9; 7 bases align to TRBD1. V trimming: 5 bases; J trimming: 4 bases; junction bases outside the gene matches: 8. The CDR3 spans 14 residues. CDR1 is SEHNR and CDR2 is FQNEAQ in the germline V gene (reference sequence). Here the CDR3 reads CASSPPGQLYEQYF. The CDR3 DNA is TGTGCCAGCAGCCCCCCGGGACAGCTTTACGAGCAGTACTTC.

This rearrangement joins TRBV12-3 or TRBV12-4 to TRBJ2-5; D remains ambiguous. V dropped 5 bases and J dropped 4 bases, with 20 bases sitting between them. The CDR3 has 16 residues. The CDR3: CASSDGPGPKRETQYF. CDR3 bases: TGTGCCAGCAGTGATGGGCCCGGGCCCAAGCGAGAGACCCAGTACTTC.

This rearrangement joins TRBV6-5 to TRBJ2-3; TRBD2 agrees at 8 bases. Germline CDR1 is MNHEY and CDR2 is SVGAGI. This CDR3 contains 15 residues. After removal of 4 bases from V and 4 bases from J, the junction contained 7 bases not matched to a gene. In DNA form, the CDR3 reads TGTGCCAGCAGTTCCCCGGGGGGGCCGCCAGATACGCAGTATTTT. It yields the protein CASSSPGGPPDTQYF.

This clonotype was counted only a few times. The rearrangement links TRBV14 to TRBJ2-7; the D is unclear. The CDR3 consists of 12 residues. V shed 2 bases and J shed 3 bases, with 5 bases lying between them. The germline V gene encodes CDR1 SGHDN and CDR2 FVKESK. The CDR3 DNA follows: TGTGCCAGCAGCCAACACAGCTACGAGCAGTACGTC. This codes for CASSQHSYEQYV.

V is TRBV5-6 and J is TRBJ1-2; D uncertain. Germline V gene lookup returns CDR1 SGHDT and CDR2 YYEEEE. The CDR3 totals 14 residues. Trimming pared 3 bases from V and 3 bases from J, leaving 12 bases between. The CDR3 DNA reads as TGTGCCAGCAGCTCCACGGGAGTGGACTATGGCTACACCTTC. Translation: CASSSTGVDYGYTF.

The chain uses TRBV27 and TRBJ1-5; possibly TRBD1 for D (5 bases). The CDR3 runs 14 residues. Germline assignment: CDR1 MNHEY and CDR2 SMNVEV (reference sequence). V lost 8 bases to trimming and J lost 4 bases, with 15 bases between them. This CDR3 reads CASQRTGTNQPQHF. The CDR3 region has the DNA TGTGCCAGCCAACGTACCGGGACGAATCAGCCCCAGCATTTT.

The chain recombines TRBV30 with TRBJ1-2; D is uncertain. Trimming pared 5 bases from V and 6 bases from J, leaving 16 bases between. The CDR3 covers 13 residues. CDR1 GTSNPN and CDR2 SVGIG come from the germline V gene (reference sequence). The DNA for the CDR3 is TGTGCCTGGTCTCCGTATCCCTTAGATGGCTACACCTTC. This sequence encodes CAWSPYPLDGYTF.

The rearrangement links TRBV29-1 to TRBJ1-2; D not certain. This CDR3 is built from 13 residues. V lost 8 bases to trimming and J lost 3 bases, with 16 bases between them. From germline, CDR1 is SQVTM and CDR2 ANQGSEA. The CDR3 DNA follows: TGCAGCCTCTTCCTGCCGGAGCACTATGGCTACACCTTC. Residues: CSLFLPEHYGYTF.

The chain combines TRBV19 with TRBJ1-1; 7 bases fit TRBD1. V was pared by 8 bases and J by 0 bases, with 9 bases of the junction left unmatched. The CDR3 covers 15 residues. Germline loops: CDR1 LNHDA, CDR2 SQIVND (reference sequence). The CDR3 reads CASRQGDFMNTEAFF. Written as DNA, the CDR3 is TGTGCCAGTCGACAGGGCGACTTCATGAACACTGAAGCTTTCTTT.

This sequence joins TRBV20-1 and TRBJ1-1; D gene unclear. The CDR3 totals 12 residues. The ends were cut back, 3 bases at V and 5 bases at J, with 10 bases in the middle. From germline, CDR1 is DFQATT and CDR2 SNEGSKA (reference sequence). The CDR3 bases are TGCAGTGCTAGTTGGGGATTGACTGAAGCTTTCTTT. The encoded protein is CSASWGLTEAFF.

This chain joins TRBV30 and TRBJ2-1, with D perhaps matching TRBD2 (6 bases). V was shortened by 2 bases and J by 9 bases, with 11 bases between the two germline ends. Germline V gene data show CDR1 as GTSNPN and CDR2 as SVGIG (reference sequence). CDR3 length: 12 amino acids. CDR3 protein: CAWSLEGLEQFF. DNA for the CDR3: TGTGCCTGGAGTCTAGAGGGACTTGAGCAGTTCTTC.

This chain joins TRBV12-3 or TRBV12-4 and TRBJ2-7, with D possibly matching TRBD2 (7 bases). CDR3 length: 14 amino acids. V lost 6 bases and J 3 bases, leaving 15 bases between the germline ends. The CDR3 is CASSWGGPIYEQYF. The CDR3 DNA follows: TGTGCCAGCAGCTGGGGGGGGCCAATCTACGAGCAGTACTTC.

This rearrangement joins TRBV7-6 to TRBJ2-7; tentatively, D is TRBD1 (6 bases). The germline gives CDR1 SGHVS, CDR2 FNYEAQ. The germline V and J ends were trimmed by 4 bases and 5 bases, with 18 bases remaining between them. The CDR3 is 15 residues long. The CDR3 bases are TGTGCCAGCAGCTCCCGGCAGGGGATTCAGAACGAGCAGTACTTC. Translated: CASSSRQGIQNEQYF.

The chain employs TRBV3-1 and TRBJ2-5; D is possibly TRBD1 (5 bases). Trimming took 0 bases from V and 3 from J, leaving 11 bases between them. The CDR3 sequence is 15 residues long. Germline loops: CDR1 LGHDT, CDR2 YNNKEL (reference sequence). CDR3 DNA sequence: TGTGCCAGCAGCCAAGATCCAGGGATCGAAGAGACCCAGTACTTC. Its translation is CASSQDPGIEETQYF.

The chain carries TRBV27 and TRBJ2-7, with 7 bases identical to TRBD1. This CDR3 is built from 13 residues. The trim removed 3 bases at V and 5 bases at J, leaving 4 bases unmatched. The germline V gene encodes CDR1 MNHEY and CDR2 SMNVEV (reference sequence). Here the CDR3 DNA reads TGTGCCAGCAGTTTTAACAGGGGCCACGAGCAGTACTTC. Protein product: CASSFNRGHEQYF.

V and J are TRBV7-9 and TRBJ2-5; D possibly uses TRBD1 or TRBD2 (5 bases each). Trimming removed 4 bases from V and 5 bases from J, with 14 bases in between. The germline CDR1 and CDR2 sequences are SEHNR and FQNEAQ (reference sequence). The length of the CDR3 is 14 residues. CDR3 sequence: CASSSFRGGETQYF. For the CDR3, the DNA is TGTGCCAGCAGCTCCTTCCGGGGCGGGGAGACCCAGTACTTC.

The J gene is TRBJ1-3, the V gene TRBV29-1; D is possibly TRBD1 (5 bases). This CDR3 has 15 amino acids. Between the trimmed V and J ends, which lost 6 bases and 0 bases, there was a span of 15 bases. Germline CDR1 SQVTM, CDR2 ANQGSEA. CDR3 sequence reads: CSVAGTEDSGNTIYF. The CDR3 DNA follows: TGCAGCGTCGCCGGGACTGAGGACTCTGGAAACACCATATATTTT.

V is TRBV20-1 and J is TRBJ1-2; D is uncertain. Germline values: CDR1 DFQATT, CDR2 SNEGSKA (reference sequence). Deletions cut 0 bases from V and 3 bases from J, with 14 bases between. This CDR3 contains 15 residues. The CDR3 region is CSARDPPDGDYGYTF. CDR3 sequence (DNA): TGCAGTGCTAGAGATCCCCCCGACGGCGACTATGGCTACACCTTC.

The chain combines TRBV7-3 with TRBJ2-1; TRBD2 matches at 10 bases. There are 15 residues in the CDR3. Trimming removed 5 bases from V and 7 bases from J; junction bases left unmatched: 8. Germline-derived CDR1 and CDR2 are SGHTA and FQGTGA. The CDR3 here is CASSPLAGAPNEQFF. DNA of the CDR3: TGTGCCAGCAGCCCCCTAGCGGGGGCCCCGAATGAGCAGTTCTTC. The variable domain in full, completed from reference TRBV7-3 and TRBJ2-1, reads GAGVSQTPSNKVTEKGKYVELRCDPISGHTALYWYRQSLGQGPEFLIYFQGTGAADDSGLPNDRFFAVRPEGSVSTLKIQRTERGDSAVYLCASSPLAGAPNEQFFGPGTRLTVL.

CDR3 bases: TGTGCCTGGAGTGTTGGGACAGGGATTAGCACAGATACGCAGTATTTT. Amino acids: CAWSVGTGISTDTQYF. V usage is TRBV30 and J usage is TRBJ2-3, with 9 bases matching TRBD1. Germline V gives CDR1 GTSNPN, CDR2 SVGIG (reference sequence). Trimming cost V 0 bases and J 0 bases; bases outside gene matches: 4. This CDR3 contains 16 residues.

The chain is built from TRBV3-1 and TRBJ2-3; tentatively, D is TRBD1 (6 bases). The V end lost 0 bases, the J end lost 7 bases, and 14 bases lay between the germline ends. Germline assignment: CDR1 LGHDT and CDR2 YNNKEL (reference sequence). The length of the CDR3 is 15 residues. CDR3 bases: TGTGCCAGCAGCCAAGATTCGTCCCGGGACAATACGCAGTATTTT. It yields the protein CASSQDSSRDNTQYF.